These 28 T cell receptor beta chains were all obtained from the same sample, sequenced in a study of CD8+ T cells in alopecia areata. RNA was isolated and reverse transcribed to cDNA, the sequencing template. Using immunoSEQ multiplex PCR, the repertoire was profiled, and TCRdb retains in-frame clones only, with some absent. The sample lists over 200,000 clones, more than 45% occurring once. The source material was CD4+ T cells sorted from blood, sampled at week 0. The receptor source for this set is a human donor with alopecia areata.

As concerns this clone: The same CDR3 also results from other DNA sequences found in this sample. In DNA, the CDR3 is TGCGCCAGCAGCGCCAATTACGAGCAGTACTTC. Translating it yields CASSANYEQYF. The V and J genes are TRBV5-1 and TRBJ2-7; D not resolved. The CDR3 loop spans 11 amino acids. V was clipped by 4 bases and J by 4 bases, with 6 bases between them. Germline V gene lookup returns CDR1 SGHRS and CDR2 YFSETQ.

The chain joins TRBV19 to TRBJ1-5; no clear D. V was trimmed by 1 base and J by 3 bases, leaving 4 bases between them. Germline V lookup: CDR1 LNHDA, CDR2 SQIVND (reference sequence). This CDR3 contains 13 residues. The CDR3 region is CASSIGNNQPQHF. DNA of the CDR3: TGTGCCAGTAGTATAGGGAACAATCAGCCCCAGCATTTT. The whole variable domain, filled in from reference TRBV19 and TRBJ1-5, reads DGGITQSPKYLFRKEGQNVTLSCEQNLNHDAMYWYRQDPGQGLRLIYYSQIVNDFQKGDIAEGYSVSREKKESFPLTVTSAQKNPTAFYLCASSIGNNQPQHFGDGTRLSIL.

CDR3 loop: CSVEVLTGGAGRAFF. The CDR3 DNA reads TGCAGCGTTGAAGTTCTCACAGGGGGCGCGGGTAGGGCTTTCTTT. The V and J genes are TRBV29-1 and TRBJ1-1, with TRBD1 matching over 9 bases. Germline values: CDR1 SQVTM, CDR2 ANQGSEA. The CDR3 totals 15 residues. V was pared by 1 base and J by 11 bases, with 14 bases of the junction left unmatched.

The CDR3: CASSFRTGDQFF. In nucleotides, the CDR3 is TGTGCCAGCAGTTTTCGGACAGGGGACCAGTTCTTC. V is TRBV27 and J is TRBJ2-1; 9 bases match TRBD1. Germline values: CDR1 MNHEY, CDR2 SMNVEV (reference sequence). J gave up 13 bases and V 3 bases, and 4 bases lay outside the gene matches. The CDR3 contains 12 residues.

This clone was seen only a few times. This chain uses TRBV5-1 with TRBJ2-7; possibly TRBD1 for D (5 bases). The CDR3 covers 13 residues. Trimming left V 4 bases short and J 3 bases short, with 11 bases between. Germline V gives CDR1 SGHRS, CDR2 YFSETQ. As DNA, the CDR3 is TGCGCCAGCAGCATCGTGACAGACTACGAGCAGTACTTC. Encoded protein: CASSIVTDYEQYF.

This clone was seen only once. CDR3 protein: CASSPDGHGYTF. The CDR3 DNA sequence: TGTGCCAGCAGCCCAGACGGCCATGGCTACACCTTC. The rearrangement joins TRBV9 to TRBJ1-2; the D is unclear. The CDR3 totals 12 residues. Per germline, CDR1 SGDLS and CDR2 YYNGEE. Deletions cut 4 bases from V and 6 bases from J, with 10 bases between.

The chain is built from TRBV30 and TRBJ2-3, with unresolved D. Trimming removed 2 bases from V and 7 bases from J, with 13 bases in between. CDR3 length equals 13 residues. Germline CDR1 GTSNPN, CDR2 SVGIG (reference sequence). CDR3 residues: CAWSSMTPNTQYF. For the CDR3, the DNA is TGTGCCTGGAGTAGTATGACCCCCAATACGCAGTATTTT.

V gene TRBV29-1 combines with J gene TRBJ2-1; perhaps D is TRBD1 or TRBD2 (6 bases each). The CDR3 has 14 amino acids. CDR1 SQVTM and CDR2 ANQGSEA come from the germline V gene. Trimming left V 7 bases short and J 1 base short, with 14 bases between. The CDR3, as DNA: TGCAGCGCCGTACGAGGGGGGTCCTACAATGAGCAGTTCTTC. Translated: CSAVRGGSYNEQFF.

The chain employs TRBV5-1 and TRBJ2-3; 8 bases agree with TRBD2. Trimming removed 3 bases from V and 2 bases from J; junction bases left unmatched: 11. The CDR3 covers 17 residues. The germline V gene encodes CDR1 SGHRS and CDR2 YFSETQ. The CDR3 region has the DNA TGCGCCAGCAGCTGGGCCTTCGGCGGGGGGACCACAGATACGCAGTATTTT. Translation: CASSWAFGGGTTDTQYF.

This chain connects TRBV29-1 to TRBJ1-1; 7 positions agree with TRBD1. The CDR3 is 12 amino acids. The germline V gene encodes CDR1 SQVTM and CDR2 ANQGSEA. Trimming at V came to 5 bases and at J to 6 bases, leaving 6 bases not matched to a gene. CDR3 DNA: TGCAGCGTTCAGAGGACAGGATCTGAAGCTTTCTTT. Translating gives CSVQRTGSEAFF.

This sequence joins TRBV4-2 and TRBJ2-4; 7 nucleotides align to TRBD2. V trimming: 0 bases; J trimming: 12 bases; junction bases outside the gene matches: 5. This CDR3 is built from 13 residues. CDR1 LGHNA and CDR2 YNFKEQ come from the germline V gene. The CDR3 DNA is TGTGCCAGCAGCCAAGATCTCGGACTAGATCAGTACTTC. This sequence encodes CASSQDLGLDQYF.

V gene TRBV29-1 combines with J gene TRBJ2-5; D is uncertain. V lost 0 bases to trimming and J lost 5 bases, with 10 bases between them. The germline CDR1 and CDR2 sequences are SQVTM and ANQGSEA. This CDR3 region has 13 residues. The CDR3 DNA reads TGCAGCGTTGAAGAAGGACCCACTGAGACCCAGTACTTC. Translating gives CSVEEGPTETQYF.

This clone was seen only a few times. The chain combines TRBV5-1 with TRBJ2-3; a possible D gene is TRBD1 (6 bases). Trimming left V 5 bases short and J 4 bases short, with 14 bases between. The germline gives CDR1 SGHRS, CDR2 YFSETQ. This CDR3 is 14 amino acids long. The DNA for the CDR3 is TGCGCCAGCAGACCGACAGGCGGAGCAGATACGCAGTATTTT. This gives the protein CASRPTGGADTQYF.

This rearrangement joins TRBV4-1 to TRBJ2-7, with 7 bases identical to TRBD1. The CDR3 totals 15 residues. Germline trimming cut 4 bases from V and 1 base from J; bases unmatched to any gene: 7. Germline V gene data show CDR1 as MGHRA and CDR2 as YSYEKL. CDR3 residues: CASSRPGTESYEQYF. The CDR3 DNA reads as TGCGCCAGCAGCCGCCCAGGGACAGAGTCCTACGAGCAGTACTTC.

V gene TRBV28 combines with J gene TRBJ2-7; D call uncertain. The germline V gene has CDR1 MDHEN and CDR2 SYDVKM. The CDR3 is 15 amino acids. Between the trimmed V and J ends, which lost 7 bases and 2 bases, there was a span of 18 bases. CDR3: CASTQAHGGAYEQYF. The DNA of the CDR3 is TGTGCCAGCACCCAAGCCCATGGCGGAGCCTACGAGCAGTACTTC.

The chain has TRBV6-5 and TRBJ1-5, with D unresolved. V was shortened by 4 bases and J by 4 bases, with 8 bases between the two germline ends. Looked up from germline, CDR1 is MNHEY and CDR2 is SVGAGI. The CDR3 runs to 13 residues. CDR3 coding DNA: TGTGCCAGCAGTTCGGTCTCTAATCAGCCCCAGCATTTT. It codes for CASSSVSNQPQHF.

In this sample, this clone turned up once. The rearrangement links TRBV9 to TRBJ1-6; D remains unclear. This CDR3 is built from 13 residues. Deletions cut 4 bases from V and 7 bases from J, with 9 bases between. CDR1 SGDLS and CDR2 YYNGEE come from the germline V gene. The CDR3 nucleotides read TGTGCCAGCAGCCCCGGACCCAATTCACCCCTCCACTTT. It yields the protein CASSPGPNSPLHF.

This clone came up a few times. The chain recombines TRBV10-3 with TRBJ2-4; D call uncertain. This CDR3 spans 13 amino acids. CDR1 is ENHRY and CDR2 is SYGVKD in the germline V gene. Trimming removed 2 bases from V and 6 bases from J, with 8 bases in between. The CDR3 sequence: CAISEGRPNIQYF. The CDR3 coding sequence is TGTGCCATCAGTGAGGGACGACCAAACATTCAGTACTTC.

This sequence joins TRBV27 and TRBJ1-1, with TRBD1 as a possible D gene (5 bases). Deletions cut 0 bases from V and 11 bases from J, with 19 bases between. The germline gives CDR1 MNHEY, CDR2 SMNVEV (reference sequence). The CDR3 extends over 15 amino acids. The CDR3 region is CASSLSWDPGHGAFF. In nucleotides, the CDR3 is TGTGCCAGCAGTTTATCGTGGGACCCCGGCCACGGGGCTTTCTTT.

V gene TRBV7-7 combines with J gene TRBJ1-6; 8 bases are a match to TRBD1. Germline-derived CDR1 and CDR2 are SSHAT and FNYEAQ (reference sequence). Germline trimming cut 1 base from V and 7 bases from J; bases unmatched to any gene: 0. The CDR3 consists of 14 residues. The DNA of the CDR3 is TGTGCCAGCAGCTTAGGGACAGGGAATTCACCCCTCCACTTT. Translation gives CASSLGTGNSPLHF.

This clone was observed a handful of times. The J gene is TRBJ2-3, the V gene TRBV5-1; D may be TRBD1 or TRBD2 (5 bases each). The germline CDR1 and CDR2 sequences are SGHRS and YFSETQ. V was shortened by 4 bases and J by 2 bases, with 14 bases between the two germline ends. This CDR3 comprises 15 residues. The chain's CDR3 is CASSAGTQTTDTQYF. The DNA of the CDR3 is TGCGCCAGCAGCGCCGGGACCCAGACCACAGATACGCAGTATTTT.

The chain employs TRBV2 and TRBJ2-5; 7 bases agree with TRBD1. The germline V gene has CDR1 SNHLY and CDR2 FYNNEI. With 3 bases clipped from V and 4 bases from J, the junction kept 5 bases outside the gene matches. The length of the CDR3 is 14 residues. This CDR3 reads CASSETGQPETQYF. CDR3 bases: TGTGCCAGCAGTGAGACAGGGCAGCCAGAGACCCAGTACTTC.

The J gene is TRBJ2-7, the V gene TRBV9; D is possibly TRBD1 (6 bases). Germline values: CDR1 SGDLS, CDR2 YYNGEE. Trimming left V 0 bases short and J 4 bases short, with 20 bases between. The CDR3 sequence is 17 residues long. The CDR3 loop reads CASSVAPGHTLGYEQYF. DNA for the CDR3: TGTGCCAGCAGCGTAGCCCCGGGACACACCTTGGGGTACGAGCAGTACTTC. The whole variable domain, remainder taken from reference TRBV9 and TRBJ2-7, is DSGVTQTPKHLITATGQRVTLRCSPRSGDLSVYWYQQSLDQGLQFLIQYYNGEERAKGNILERFSAQQFPDLHSELNLSSLELGDSALYFCASSVAPGHTLGYEQYFGPGTRLTVT.

The table lists this clone with a few counts. V usage is TRBV29-1 and J usage is TRBJ1-6; no definite D call. Germline V lookup: CDR1 SQVTM, CDR2 ANQGSEA. Trimming took 5 bases from V and 1 from J, leaving 12 bases between them. CDR3 length equals 15 residues. CDR3: CSVTFGSSYNSPLHF. The CDR3 nucleotides read TGCAGCGTTACCTTTGGAAGTTCCTATAATTCACCCCTCCACTTT.

The chain recombines TRBV2 with TRBJ2-3; 11 positions match TRBD2. The CDR3 has 15 residues. With 5 bases clipped from V and 4 bases from J, the junction kept 5 bases outside the gene matches. CDR1 and CDR2 from the germline V gene are SNHLY and FYNNEI. As DNA, the CDR3 is TGTGCCAGCAGTTATAGCGGGAGGGCGTCAGATACGCAGTATTTT. Translated: CASSYSGRASDTQYF.

The rearrangement links TRBV18 to TRBJ2-7; D might be TRBD2 (6 bases). The CDR3 runs to 18 residues. The ends were cut back, 1 base at V and 0 bases at J, with 19 bases in the middle. Germline V lookup: CDR1 KGHSH, CDR2 LQKENI. CDR3 amino acids: CASSPRYGGTQYSYEQYF. The CDR3 DNA reads TGTGCCAGCTCACCACGGTACGGGGGTACACAATACTCCTACGAGCAGTACTTC.

CDR3: CAISEDRVGTDTQYF. The CDR3 nucleotides are TGTGCCATCAGTGAAGACAGGGTGGGCACAGATACGCAGTATTTT. The chain recombines TRBV10-3 with TRBJ2-3; 7 bases match TRBD1. The CDR3 runs 15 residues. Trimming cost V 3 bases and J 1 base; bases outside gene matches: 4. CDR1 and CDR2 from the germline V gene are ENHRY and SYGVKD.

The chain links TRBV6-5 to TRBJ2-7; TRBD1 aligns across 7 bases. The germline CDR1 and CDR2 sequences are MNHEY and SVGAGI. J lost 2 bases, V lost 6 bases, and 1 base had no gene match. This CDR3 contains 12 residues. The CDR3 DNA sequence: TGTGCCAGCAGACAGGGGCCCTACGAGCAGTACTTC. Protein product: CASRQGPYEQYF.